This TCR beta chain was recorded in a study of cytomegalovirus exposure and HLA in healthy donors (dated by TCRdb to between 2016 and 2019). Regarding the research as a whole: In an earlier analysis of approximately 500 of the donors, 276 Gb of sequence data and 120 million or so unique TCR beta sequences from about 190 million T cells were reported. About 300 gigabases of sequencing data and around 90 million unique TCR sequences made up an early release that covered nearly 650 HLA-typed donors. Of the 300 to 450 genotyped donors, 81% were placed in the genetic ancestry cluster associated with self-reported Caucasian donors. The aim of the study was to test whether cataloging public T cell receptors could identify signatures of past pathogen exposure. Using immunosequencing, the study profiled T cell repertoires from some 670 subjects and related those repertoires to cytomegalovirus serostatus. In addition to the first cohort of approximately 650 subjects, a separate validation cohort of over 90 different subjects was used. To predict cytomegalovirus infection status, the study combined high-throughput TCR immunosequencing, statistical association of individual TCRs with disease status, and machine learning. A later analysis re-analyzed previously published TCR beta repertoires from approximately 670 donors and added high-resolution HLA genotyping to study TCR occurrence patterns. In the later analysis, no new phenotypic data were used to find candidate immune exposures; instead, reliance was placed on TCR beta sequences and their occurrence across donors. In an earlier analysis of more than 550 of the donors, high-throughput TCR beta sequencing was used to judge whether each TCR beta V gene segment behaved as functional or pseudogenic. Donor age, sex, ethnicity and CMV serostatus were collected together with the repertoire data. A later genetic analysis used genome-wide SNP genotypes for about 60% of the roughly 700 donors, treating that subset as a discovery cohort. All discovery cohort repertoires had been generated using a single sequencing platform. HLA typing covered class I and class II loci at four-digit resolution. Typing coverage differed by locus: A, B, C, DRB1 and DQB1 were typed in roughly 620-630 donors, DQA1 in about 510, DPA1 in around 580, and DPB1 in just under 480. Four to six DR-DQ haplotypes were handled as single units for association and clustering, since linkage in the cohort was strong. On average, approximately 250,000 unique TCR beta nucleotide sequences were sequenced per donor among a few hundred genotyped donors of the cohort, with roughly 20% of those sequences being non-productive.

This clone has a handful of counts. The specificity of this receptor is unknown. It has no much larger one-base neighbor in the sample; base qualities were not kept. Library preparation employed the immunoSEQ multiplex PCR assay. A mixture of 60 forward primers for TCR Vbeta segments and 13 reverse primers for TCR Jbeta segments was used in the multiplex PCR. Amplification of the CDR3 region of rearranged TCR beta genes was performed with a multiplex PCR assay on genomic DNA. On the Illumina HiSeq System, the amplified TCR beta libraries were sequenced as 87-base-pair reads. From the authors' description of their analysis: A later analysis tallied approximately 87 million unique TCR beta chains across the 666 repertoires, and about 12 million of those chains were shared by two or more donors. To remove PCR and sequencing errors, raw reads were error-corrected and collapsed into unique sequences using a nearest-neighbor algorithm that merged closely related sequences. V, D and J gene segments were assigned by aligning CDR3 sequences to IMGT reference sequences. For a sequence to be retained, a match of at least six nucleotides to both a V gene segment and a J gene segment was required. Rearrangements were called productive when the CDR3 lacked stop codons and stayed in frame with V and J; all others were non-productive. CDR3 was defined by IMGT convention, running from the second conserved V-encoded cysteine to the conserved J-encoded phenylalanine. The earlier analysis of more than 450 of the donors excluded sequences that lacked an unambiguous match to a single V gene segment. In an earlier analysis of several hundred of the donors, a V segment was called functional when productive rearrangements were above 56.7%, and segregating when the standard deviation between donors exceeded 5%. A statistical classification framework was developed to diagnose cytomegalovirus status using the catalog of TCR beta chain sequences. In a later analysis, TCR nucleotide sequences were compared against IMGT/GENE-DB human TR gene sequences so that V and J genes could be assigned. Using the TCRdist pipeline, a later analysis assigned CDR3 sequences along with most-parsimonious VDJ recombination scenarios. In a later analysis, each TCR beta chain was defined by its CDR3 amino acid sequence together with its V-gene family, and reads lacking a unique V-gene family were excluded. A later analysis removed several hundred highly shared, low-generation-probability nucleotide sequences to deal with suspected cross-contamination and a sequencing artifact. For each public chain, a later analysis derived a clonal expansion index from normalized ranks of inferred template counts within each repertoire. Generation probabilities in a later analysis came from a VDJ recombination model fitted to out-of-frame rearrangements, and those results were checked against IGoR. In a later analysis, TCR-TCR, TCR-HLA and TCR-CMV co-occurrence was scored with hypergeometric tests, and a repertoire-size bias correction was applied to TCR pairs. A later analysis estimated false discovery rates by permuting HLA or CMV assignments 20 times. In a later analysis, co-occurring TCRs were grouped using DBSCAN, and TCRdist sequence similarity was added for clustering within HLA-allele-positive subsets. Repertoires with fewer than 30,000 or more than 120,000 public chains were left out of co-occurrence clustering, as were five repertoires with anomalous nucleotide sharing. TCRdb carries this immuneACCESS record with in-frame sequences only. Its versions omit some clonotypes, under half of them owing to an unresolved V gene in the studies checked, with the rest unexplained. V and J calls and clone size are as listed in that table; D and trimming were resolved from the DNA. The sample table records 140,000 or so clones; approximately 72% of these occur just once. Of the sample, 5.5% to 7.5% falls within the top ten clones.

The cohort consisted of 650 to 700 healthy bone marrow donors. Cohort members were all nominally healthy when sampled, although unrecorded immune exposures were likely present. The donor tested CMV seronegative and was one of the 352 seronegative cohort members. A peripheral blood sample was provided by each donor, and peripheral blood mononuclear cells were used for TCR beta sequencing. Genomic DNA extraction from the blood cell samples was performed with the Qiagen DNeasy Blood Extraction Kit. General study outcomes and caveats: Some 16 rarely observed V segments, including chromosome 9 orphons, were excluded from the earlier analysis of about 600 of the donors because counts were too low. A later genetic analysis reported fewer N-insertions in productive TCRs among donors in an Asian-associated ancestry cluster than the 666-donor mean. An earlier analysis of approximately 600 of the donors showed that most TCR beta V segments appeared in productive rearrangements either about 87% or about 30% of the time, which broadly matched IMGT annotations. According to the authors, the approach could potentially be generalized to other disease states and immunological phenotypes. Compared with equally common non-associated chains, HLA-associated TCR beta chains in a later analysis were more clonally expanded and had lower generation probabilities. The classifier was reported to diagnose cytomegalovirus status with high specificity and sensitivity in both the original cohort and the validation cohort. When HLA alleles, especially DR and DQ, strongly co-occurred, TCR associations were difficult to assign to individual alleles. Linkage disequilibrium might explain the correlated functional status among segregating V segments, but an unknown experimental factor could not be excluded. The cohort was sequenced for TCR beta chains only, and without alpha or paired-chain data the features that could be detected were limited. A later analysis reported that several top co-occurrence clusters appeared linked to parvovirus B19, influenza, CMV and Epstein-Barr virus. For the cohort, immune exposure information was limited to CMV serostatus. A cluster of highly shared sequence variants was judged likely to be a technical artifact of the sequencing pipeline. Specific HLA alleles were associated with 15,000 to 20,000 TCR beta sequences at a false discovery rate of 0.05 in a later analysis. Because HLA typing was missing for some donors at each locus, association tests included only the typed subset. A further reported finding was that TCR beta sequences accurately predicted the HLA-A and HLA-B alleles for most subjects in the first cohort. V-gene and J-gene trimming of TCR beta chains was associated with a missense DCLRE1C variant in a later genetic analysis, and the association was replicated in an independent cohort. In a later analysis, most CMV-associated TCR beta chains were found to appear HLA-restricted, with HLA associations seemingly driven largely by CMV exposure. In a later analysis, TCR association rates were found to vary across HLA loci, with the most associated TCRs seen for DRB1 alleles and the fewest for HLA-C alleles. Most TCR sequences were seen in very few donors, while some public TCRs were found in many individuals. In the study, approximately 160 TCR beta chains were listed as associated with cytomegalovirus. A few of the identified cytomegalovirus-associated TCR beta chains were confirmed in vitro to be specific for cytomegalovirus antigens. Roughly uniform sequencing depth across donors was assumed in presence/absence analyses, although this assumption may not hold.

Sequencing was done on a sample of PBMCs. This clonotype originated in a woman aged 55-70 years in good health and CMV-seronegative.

The CDR3 region has the sequence CASSVGAGGRTDTQYF. The base sequence is TGTGCCAGCAGCGTAGGAGCAGGGGGGCGCACAGATACGCAGTATTTT. The receptor chain draws on TRBV9 and TRBJ2-3; the D gene is perhaps TRBD1, on 7 matching bases. CDR1 SGDLS and CDR2 YYNGEE are derived from the germline V gene. V loses 0 bases, J loses 1 base, and the germline ends lie 12 bases apart. The CDR3 runs 16 amino acids, cysteine and phenylalanine included. The DNA shown is the 48-base CDR3, in frame from base 1.